Listed below are T cell receptor beta chains from one sample, sequenced in a study of T cells after posttransplantation cyclophosphamide. Profiled with immunoSEQ multiplex PCR; TCRdb holds only in-frame clones, not every one. Singletons are absent from the sample, which has about 41,000 clones. The sequenced material came from PBMCs. All receptors derive from a man aged 25 to 40 in good health and a related stem cell transplant donor. Each CDR3 is given without its conserved first and last residue. The order of the fields is J gene, clone size, V gene, CDR3 protein. A row's size may be missing; if present it is once, few, many or a size class.

J gene: TRBJ2-2
clone size: few
V gene: TRBV19
CDR3 protein: ASSPRSQFSGELF

J gene: TRBJ1-2
clone size: many
V gene: TRBV19
CDR3 protein: ASSVQGYGYT

J gene: TRBJ2-1
clone size: many
V gene: TRBV5-1
CDR3 protein: ASTRDRGRNEQF

J gene: TRBJ2-7
clone size: many
V gene: TRBV12-5
CDR3 protein: ASGLLREQY

J gene: TRBJ2-5
clone size: few
V gene: TRBV7-8
CDR3 protein: ASSLAQVAETQY

J gene: TRBJ2-1
clone size: many
V gene: TRBV20-1
CDR3 protein: SARSYPGQF

J gene: TRBJ1-5
clone size: many
V gene: TRBV6-1
CDR3 protein: ASNSGTLSNQPQH

J gene: TRBJ2-5
clone size: many
V gene: TRBV7-9
CDR3 protein: ASSFRETQY

J gene: TRBJ1-1
clone size: NA
V gene: TRBV11-2
CDR3 protein: ASSLVGAFPNTEAF

J gene: TRBJ2-2
clone size: NA
V gene: TRBV28
CDR3 protein: ASSPDTGGRTGELF

J gene: TRBJ2-1
clone size: many
V gene: TRBV7-2
CDR3 protein: ASSFRRATYNEQF

J gene: TRBJ1-6
clone size: many
V gene: TRBV6-4
CDR3 protein: ASSAGNSPLH

J gene: TRBJ1-1
clone size: many
V gene: TRBV4-3
CDR3 protein: ASSSTGSAEAF

J gene: TRBJ2-1
clone size: many
V gene: TRBV7-9
CDR3 protein: ASSLGQVNEQF

J gene: TRBJ2-2
clone size: few
V gene: TRBV12-3/TRBV12-4
CDR3 protein: ATLPSGTTGELF

J gene: TRBJ2-7
clone size: many
V gene: TRBV7-2
CDR3 protein: ASSLGPSGVGEQY

J gene: TRBJ1-1
clone size: many
V gene: TRBV23-1
CDR3 protein: ASSQSGASSLNTEAF

J gene: TRBJ2-5
clone size: many
V gene: TRBV2
CDR3 protein: ASILAGVAETQY

J gene: TRBJ1-5
clone size: many
V gene: TRBV7-2
CDR3 protein: ASSLGHLTSQPQH

J gene: TRBJ2-7
clone size: few
V gene: TRBV7-2
CDR3 protein: ASSAHRGPGYEQY

J gene: TRBJ2-2
clone size: many
V gene: TRBV6-5
CDR3 protein: ASSLQGPNTGELF

J gene: TRBJ1-1
clone size: many
V gene: TRBV6-5
CDR3 protein: ASSYRQGRAF

J gene: TRBJ2-7
clone size: many
V gene: TRBV27
CDR3 protein: ASSSGTGREQY